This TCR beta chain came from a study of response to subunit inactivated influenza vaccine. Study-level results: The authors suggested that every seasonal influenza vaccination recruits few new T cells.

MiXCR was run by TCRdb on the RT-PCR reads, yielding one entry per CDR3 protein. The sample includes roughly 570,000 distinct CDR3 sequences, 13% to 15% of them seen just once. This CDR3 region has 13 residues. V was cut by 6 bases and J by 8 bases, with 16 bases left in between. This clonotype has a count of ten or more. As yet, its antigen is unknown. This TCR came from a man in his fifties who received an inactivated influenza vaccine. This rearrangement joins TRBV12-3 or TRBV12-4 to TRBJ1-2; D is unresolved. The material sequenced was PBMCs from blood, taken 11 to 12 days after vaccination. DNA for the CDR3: TGTGCCAGCAGCCTACGGGGAATTGGGGGCTACACCTTC. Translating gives CASSLRGIGGYTF.